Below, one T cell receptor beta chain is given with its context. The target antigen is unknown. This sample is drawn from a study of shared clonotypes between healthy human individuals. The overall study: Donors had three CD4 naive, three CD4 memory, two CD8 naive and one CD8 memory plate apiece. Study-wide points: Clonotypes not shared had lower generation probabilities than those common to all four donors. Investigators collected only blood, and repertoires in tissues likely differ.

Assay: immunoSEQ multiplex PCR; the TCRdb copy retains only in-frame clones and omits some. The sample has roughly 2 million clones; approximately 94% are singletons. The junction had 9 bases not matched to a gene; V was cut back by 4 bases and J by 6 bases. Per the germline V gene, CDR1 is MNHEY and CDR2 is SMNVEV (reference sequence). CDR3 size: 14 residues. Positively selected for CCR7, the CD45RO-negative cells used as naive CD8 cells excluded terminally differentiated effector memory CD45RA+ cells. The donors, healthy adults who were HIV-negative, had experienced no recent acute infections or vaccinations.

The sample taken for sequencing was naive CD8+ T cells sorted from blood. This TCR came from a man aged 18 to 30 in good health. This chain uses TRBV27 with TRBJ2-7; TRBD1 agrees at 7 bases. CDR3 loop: CASSSPGQPLEQYF. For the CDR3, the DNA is TGTGCCAGCAGTTCTCCGGGACAGCCCCTCGAGCAGTACTTC.